The sequence of this T cell receptor (beta chain) was determined in a study of shared clonotypes between healthy human individuals. The study's findings and limits: The four-donor shared clonotypes exceeded non-shared clonotypes in generation probability, with non-shared ones scoring lower. Measured sharing among donors was expected to vary with sequencing depth.

Comment on this clone: Its antigen remains unidentified.

CDR3 length equals 15 residues. Germline V CDR1 and CDR2: SNHLY, FYNNEI. Unmatched junction bases numbered 3, after V lost 6 bases and J lost 0 bases. Produced via immunoSEQ multiplex PCR; TCRdb's table is partial and in-frame only. This sample has a few hundred thousand clones; roughly 97% occur once, and the top ten carry less than 0.065%. The receptor's source is a woman between 25 and 40 years old in good health. The V call is TRBV2, the J call TRBJ2-7; 12 bases are a match to TRBD2. Sequencing was done on a sample of naive CD4+ T cells sorted from blood. The subset was: CD45RA+ positively selected. CDR3 sequence (DNA): TGTGCCAGCAGAAGACTAGCGGGAGACTCCTACGAGCAGTACTTC. It specifies CASRRLAGDSYEQYF.